The T cell receptor (beta chain) described here comes from a study of control samples from healthy donors and cancer patients. The CDR3 runs to 18 residues. CDR1 and CDR2 (germline): SGDLS, YYNGEE. V lost 2 bases to trimming and J lost 0 bases; unmatched junction nucleotides: 11. Using immunoSEQ multiplex PCR, the repertoire was profiled, and TCRdb retains in-frame clones only, with some absent. This sample has fewer than 90,000 clones, with around 87% found just once. The chain uses TRBV9 and TRBJ1-3, with TRBD1 matching 7 bases. The TCR sequence derives from a man between 50 and 59 years old in good health. Material: blood. CDR3 sequence reads: CASSVSVSGGASGNTIYF. The CDR3, as DNA: TGTGCCAGCAGCGTTTCGGTGTCAGGGGGAGCCTCTGGAAACACCATATATTTT.